This T cell receptor beta chain was sequenced in a study of sequential checkpoint blockade in melanoma. Study context: After both sequences, patients received maintenance nivolumab.

This clone was detected once. TCRdb's copy holds only in-frame clones and misses some; the assay was immunoSEQ multiplex PCR. Of approximately 37,000 clones in the sample, approximately 84% were seen once. Treatment denoted: randomized to nivolumab then ipilimumab (arm A) or the reverse (arm B). Patients had received no earlier DNA-damaging chemotherapy. The length of the CDR3 is 15 residues. Trimming at V came to 0 bases and at J to 9 bases, leaving 5 bases not matched to a gene. Per germline, CDR1 LGHNA and CDR2 YNFKEQ. This clonotype was obtained from a human donor with melanoma. Here the sequenced sample was CD8+ T cells sorted from blood (inferred from file names), taken from a patient given nivolumab and ipilimumab in sequence. This chain connects TRBV4-2 to TRBJ2-1, with 10 bases that match TRBD2. CDR3 sequence: CASSQDMGLAFEQFF. As DNA, the CDR3 is TGTGCCAGCAGCCAAGATATGGGACTAGCGTTTGAGCAGTTCTTC.